This T cell receptor (beta chain) was retrieved from a study of T-cell reconstitution after alpha-beta-depleted transplantation in children. Findings and limits, study-wide: Surviving recipient T cells and intrathymic progenitors accounted for some patients' high TCRbeta diversity at day 60. After one year, T-cell counts and TCRbeta diversity mostly came from new T cells. The origin of alpha-beta T cells about two months after transplant was reportedly several hundred expanded graft clones.

This clonotype was counted ten times or more. The antigen is undetermined. The V gene's germline CDR1 is DFQATT and CDR2 SNEGSKA (reference sequence). Trimming cost V 0 bases and J 9 bases; bases outside gene matches: 13. This CDR3 is 16 amino acids long. Unique molecular identifiers were incorporated when the TCRbeta library was constructed. Each CDR3 protein is one row after TCRdb ran MiXCR on the PCR reads. The sample shows over 200,000 distinct CDR3 sequences, roughly 11% of them seen only once. The source was PBMCs, collected before TCRalphabeta/CD19-depleted stem cell transplant. The clonotype originates from a child under three years old with acute myeloid leukemia, due to receive a stem cell transplant. The chain combines TRBV20-1 with TRBJ2-1; TRBD2 agrees at 8 bases. The CDR3: CSAREGGLGLESEQFF. The CDR3 nucleotides are TGCAGTGCTAGAGAGGGGGGACTAGGTCTTGAGAGTGAGCAGTTCTTC.